The 21 T cell receptor beta chains below come from one sample, sequenced in a study of spatial heterogeneity in lung cancer. General study points: Tumor mutation count correlated with how many alpha and beta TCRs expanded intratumorally.

Using its own MiXCR run on the 5' RACE reads, TCRdb lists one record per CDR3 protein. Of about 9,800 distinct CDR3 sequences in the sample, about 6.5% were seen once. No cognate antigen is known for these TCRs. Time point in this sample: sample taken at primary tumor resection. The sequences come from lung tumor tissue, collected at surgery. The receptors originated from a male donor with early-stage non-small cell lung cancer.

Many counts were recorded for this clonotype. In a library made to pick up alpha chains, this beta chain is a stray read with a size that means little. The rearrangement uses TRBV7-9 and TRBJ2-3, with 14 bases lining up with TRBD2. Germline V gene sequence: CDR1 SEHNR, CDR2 FQNEAQ (reference sequence). The CDR3 has 16 residues. The V and J ends lost 5 bases and 2 bases, in that order; junction bases with no gene match: 3. This CDR3 is CASSPGLAGVTDTQYF. CDR3 DNA sequence: TGTGCCAGCAGCCCGGGACTAGCGGGAGTCACAGATACGCAGTATTTT. Supplemented by reference TRBV7-9 and TRBJ2-3, the full variable domain reads DTGVSQNPRHKITKRGQNVTFRCDPISEHNRLYWYRQTLGQGPEFLTYFQNEAQLEKSRLLSDRFSAERPKGSFSTLEIQRTEQGDSAMYLCASSPGLAGVTDTQYFGPGTRLTVL.

Many counts were recorded for this clonotype. This beta chain is an off-target read within a library intended for alpha chains, so its frequency means little. This chain uses TRBV20-1 with TRBJ2-5; TRBD1 might be the D (6 bases). This CDR3 spans 14 amino acids. From germline, CDR1 is DFQATT and CDR2 SNEGSKA (reference sequence). V was pared by 6 bases and J by 9 bases, with 23 bases between. CDR3 DNA: TGCAGTGCAAAAAACAGGGCAAGATGGGTGGCCCAGTACTTC. Residues: CSAKNRARWVAQYF.

This clonotype was observed at least ten times. Since the library was made to target alpha chains, this beta chain is a stray read and its abundance is not meaningful. The chain employs TRBV2 and TRBJ2-1, with 8 bases fitting TRBD1. The V gene's germline CDR1 is SNHLY and CDR2 FYNNEI. V lost 6 bases to trimming and J lost 8 bases; unmatched junction nucleotides: 3. There are 12 residues in the CDR3. The CDR3 here is CASSGQGDEQFF. The CDR3 bases are TGTGCCAGCAGCGGACAGGGCGATGAGCAGTTCTTC.

A note on this clonotype: Found in a library prepared for alpha chains, this beta chain is an off-target read, and its abundance has little meaning. The CDR3 protein is CASSGRIGPYTEAFF. The CDR3 nucleotides are TGTGCCAGCAGCGGGCGGATTGGGCCTTACACTGAAGCTTTCTTT. This chain connects TRBV6-6 to TRBJ1-1; D not certain. This CDR3 region has 15 residues. Trimming stripped 6 bases from V and 3 bases from J, with 17 bases between. The germline CDR1 and CDR2 sequences are MNHNY and SVGAGI (reference sequence).

This clonotype has a count of ten or more. This beta chain appears as a stray read in a library generated for alpha chains; its size is not informative. The rearrangement joins TRBV7-8 to TRBJ2-3, with D uncertain. V was pared by 1 base and J by 3 bases, with 5 bases between. Germline values: CDR1 SGHVS, CDR2 FQNEAQ. The length of the CDR3 is 13 residues. The CDR3 region is CASSLERTDTQYF. In DNA form, the CDR3 reads TGTGCCAGCAGCTTAGAAAGGACAGATACGCAGTATTTT.

Points on this clonotype: With the library built for alpha chains, this beta chain is off target and its frequency is not meaningful. The rearrangement links TRBV28 to TRBJ2-3; no firm D call. The CDR3 covers 15 residues. V lost 8 bases and J lost 0, with 15 bases in between. Germline-derived CDR1 and CDR2 are MDHEN and SYDVKM. The DNA of the CDR3 is TGTGCCAGCTTTCCCTGGGCTAGTAGCACAGATACGCAGTATTTT. This gives the protein CASFPWASSTDTQYF.

By proportion, this clonotype is medium-sized. This beta chain is off target for a library built for alpha chains, so its abundance means little. The V gene is TRBV27, the J gene TRBJ2-3, with D unresolved. This CDR3 comprises 13 residues. Between the trimmed V and J ends, which lost 7 bases and 2 bases, there was a span of 10 bases. Germline V lookup: CDR1 MNHEY, CDR2 SMNVEV (reference sequence). CDR3 sequence: CASIAPNTDTQYF. DNA for the CDR3: TGTGCCAGCATCGCTCCTAACACAGATACGCAGTATTTT.

This clonotype occurred many times. This beta chain is off target for a library built for alpha chains, so its abundance means little. The chain joins TRBV5-1 to TRBJ1-1, with a possible D match to TRBD1 (5 bases). The CDR3 runs 14 residues. V was clipped by 6 bases and J by 2 bases, with 14 bases between them. Germline loops: CDR1 SGHRS, CDR2 YFSETQ. CDR3 sequence (DNA): TGCGCCAGCACCTATGGTGGGGCTAACACTGAAGCTTTCTTT. Amino acids: CASTYGGANTEAFF.

This clonotype showed up many times. Little can be read into the size of this beta chain, an off-target read in a library designed for alpha chains. The V call is TRBV20-1, the J call TRBJ2-1; D is tentatively TRBD1 or TRBD2 (5 bases each). CDR1 and CDR2 from the germline V gene are DFQATT and SNEGSKA (reference sequence). The CDR3 totals 15 residues. The ends were cut back, 3 bases at V and 8 bases at J, with 20 bases in the middle. CDR3 sequence: CSARKPGPFTDEQFF. The CDR3 DNA reads as TGCAGTGCTAGGAAGCCGGGACCCTTTACGGATGAGCAGTTCTTC.

This clonotype was detected ten times or more. The library was built for alpha chains, so this beta chain is an off-target read and its size means little. The chain employs TRBV19 and TRBJ2-5; D could derive from TRBD1 or TRBD2 (5 bases each). Germline-derived CDR1 and CDR2 are LNHDA and SQIVND (reference sequence). The CDR3 spans 14 residues. Between the trimmed V and J ends, which lost 0 bases and 4 bases, there was a span of 9 bases. CDR3 region: CASSIDSGTETQYF. CDR3 nucleotide sequence: TGTGCCAGTAGTATAGACTCGGGGACAGAGACCCAGTACTTC. Combining the CDR3 with reference TRBV19 and TRBJ2-5 gives the whole variable domain DGGITQSPKYLFRKEGQNVTLSCEQNLNHDAMYWYRQDPGQGLRLIYYSQIVNDFQKGDIAEGYSVSREKKESFPLTVTSAQKNPTAFYLCASSIDSGTETQYFGPGTRLLVL.

This clonotype was picked up many times. Being off target in a library aimed at alpha chains, this beta chain has a size of little meaning. CDR3 protein: CSASVGAETQYF. In DNA, the CDR3 is TGCAGTGCTAGTGTTGGTGCTGAGACCCAGTACTTC. The J gene is TRBJ2-5, the V gene TRBV20-1; D not certain. The ends were cut back, 3 bases at V and 5 bases at J, with 10 bases in the middle. The CDR3 loop spans 12 amino acids. Germline values: CDR1 DFQATT, CDR2 SNEGSKA (reference sequence).

This clonotype showed up many times. The size of this beta chain means little, since it is a stray read in a library made for alpha chains. The chain has TRBV19 and TRBJ2-5; TRBD2 is a possible D gene (5 bases). Germline V gene lookup returns CDR1 LNHDA and CDR2 SQIVND (reference sequence). Trimming stripped 5 bases from V and 4 bases from J, with 11 bases between. This CDR3 comprises 13 residues. The CDR3 region is CASSQTTRETQYF. CDR3 DNA: TGTGCCAGTAGTCAGACTACAAGAGAGACCCAGTACTTC.

This clonotype was picked up many times. Found in a library prepared for alpha chains, this beta chain is an off-target read, and its abundance has little meaning. This sequence joins TRBV2 and TRBJ1-2; no clear D. The germline V gene has CDR1 SNHLY and CDR2 FYNNEI. The CDR3 length is 13 residues. The ends were cut back, 6 bases at V and 2 bases at J, with 10 bases in the middle. This CDR3 reads CASSLTENYGYTF. CDR3 DNA: TGTGCCAGCAGCCTTACAGAGAACTATGGCTACACCTTC.

This clonotype was observed many times. The library was prepared for alpha chains; this beta chain is a stray read, so its frequency means little. This chain joins TRBV28 and TRBJ2-7; D is uncertain. The CDR3 spans 15 residues. The germline V gene has CDR1 MDHEN and CDR2 SYDVKM. V lost 2 bases and J lost 0, with 11 bases in between. In DNA, the CDR3 is TGTGCCAGCAGTTTAAGAGCGCCCTTCTCCTACGAGCAGTACTTC. Encoded protein: CASSLRAPFSYEQYF. Filled out from reference TRBV28 and TRBJ2-7, the complete variable domain reads DVKVTQSSRYLVKRTGEKVFLECVQDMDHENMFWYRQDPGLGLRLIYFSYDVKMKEKGDIPEGYSVSREKKERFSLILESASTNQTSMYLCASSLRAPFSYEQYFGPGTRLTVT.

This clonotype was seen repeatedly, ten times or more. Little can be read into the size of this beta chain, an off-target read in a library designed for alpha chains. The chain carries TRBV24-1 and TRBJ1-5, with a possible D match to TRBD1 (5 bases). This CDR3 comprises 13 residues. Trimming pared 4 bases from V and 9 bases from J, leaving 12 bases between. In germline, CDR1 is KGHDR, CDR2 SFDVKD. The CDR3 nucleotides read TGTGCCACCAGTGAATATGACAGTGCGCCCCAGCATTTT. As protein: CATSEYDSAPQHF.

On this clonotype: This beta chain is a stray read from a library made for alpha chains; its abundance is not meaningful. The chain couples TRBV20-1 to TRBJ1-1; D uncertain. The CDR3 loop spans 13 amino acids. Deletions cut 7 bases from V and 5 bases from J, with 17 bases between. Germline loops: CDR1 DFQATT, CDR2 SNEGSKA (reference sequence). The CDR3 loop reads CSVPRGSWTEAFF. The CDR3 bases are TGCAGTGTCCCACGTGGTTCTTGGACTGAAGCTTTCTTT.

This clonotype was detected ten times or more. The size of this beta chain means little, since it is a stray read in a library made for alpha chains. The CDR3 region is CSAPRTSGHEQYF. The CDR3 DNA sequence: TGCAGTGCTCCCCGGACTAGCGGCCACGAGCAGTACTTC. This chain uses TRBV20-1 with TRBJ2-7; 10 bases map to TRBD2. The CDR3 sequence is 13 residues long. V was clipped by 5 bases and J by 5 bases; unmatched bases: 6. Germline V lookup: CDR1 DFQATT, CDR2 SNEGSKA (reference sequence).

This clonotype rates as medium-sized. This beta chain is an unintended read in a library built for alpha chains; its size means little. V and J are TRBV5-1 and TRBJ2-1, with 9 bases lining up with TRBD2. CDR3 length: 16 amino acids. Germline assignment: CDR1 SGHRS and CDR2 YFSETQ. With 0 bases clipped from V and 9 bases from J, the junction kept 10 bases outside the gene matches. The CDR3 DNA sequence: TGCGCCAGCAGCTTGGCCCTGTTAGCGGGAGACCCTGAGCAGTTCTTC. Protein: CASSLALLAGDPEQFF.

For this clonotype: A library prepared for alpha chains yielded this beta chain as an off-target read; its size is of little meaning. V and J are TRBV6-2 or TRBV6-3 and TRBJ1-1; 9 nucleotides match TRBD1. V lost 2 bases, J lost 5 bases, and 9 bases stayed unmatched. Germline V gives CDR1 MNHEY, CDR2 SVGEGT. The CDR3 is 16 residues long. DNA for the CDR3: TGTGCCAGCAGTTACGGAAACAGGGGGCTTTTTACTGAAGCTTTCTTT. This encodes CASSYGNRGLFTEAFF.

This clonotype was observed at least ten times. As an off-target read in a library built for alpha chains, this beta chain has a frequency of little significance. The CDR3 here is CASSFFHLGAEAFF. In nucleotides, the CDR3 is TGTGCCAGCAGTTTCTTCCATCTGGGCGCTGAAGCTTTCTTT. The chain is built from TRBV12-3 or TRBV12-4 and TRBJ1-1, with D uncertain. CDR3 length equals 14 residues. Between the trimmed V and J ends, which lost 3 bases and 6 bases, there was a span of 14 bases.

This clonotype was observed many times. This beta chain was picked up by a library intended for alpha chains and is off target, so its count carries little meaning. V and J are TRBV7-8 and TRBJ2-1; D may be TRBD1 (5 bases). CDR3 length: 14 residues. Germline V gene sequence: CDR1 SGHVS, CDR2 FQNEAQ. The V end was cut by 1 base, the J end by 8 bases, with 12 bases between. The CDR3 DNA sequence: TGTGCCAGCAGCTTAGGTTCAGGGTCTGATGAGCAGTTCTTC. Encoded protein: CASSLGSGSDEQFF.